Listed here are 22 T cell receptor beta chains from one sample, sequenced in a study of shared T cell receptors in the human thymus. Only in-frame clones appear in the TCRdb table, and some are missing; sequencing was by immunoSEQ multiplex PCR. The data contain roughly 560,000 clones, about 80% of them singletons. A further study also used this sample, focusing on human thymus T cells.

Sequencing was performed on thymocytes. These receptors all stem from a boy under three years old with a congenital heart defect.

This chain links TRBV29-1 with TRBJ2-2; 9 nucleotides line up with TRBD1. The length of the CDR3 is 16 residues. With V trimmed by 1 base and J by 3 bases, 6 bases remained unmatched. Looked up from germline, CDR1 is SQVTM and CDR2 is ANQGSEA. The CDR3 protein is CSVEGGQGVDTGELFF. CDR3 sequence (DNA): TGCAGCGTTGAAGGGGGACAGGGAGTGGACACCGGGGAGCTGTTTTTT.

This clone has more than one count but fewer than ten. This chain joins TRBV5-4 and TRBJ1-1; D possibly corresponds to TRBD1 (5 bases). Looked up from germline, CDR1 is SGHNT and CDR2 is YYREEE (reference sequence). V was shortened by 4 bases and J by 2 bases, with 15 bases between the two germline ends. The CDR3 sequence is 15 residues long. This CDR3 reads CASSTDGAPNTEAFF. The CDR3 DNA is TGTGCCAGCAGCACGGATGGGGCCCCAAACACTGAAGCTTTCTTT.

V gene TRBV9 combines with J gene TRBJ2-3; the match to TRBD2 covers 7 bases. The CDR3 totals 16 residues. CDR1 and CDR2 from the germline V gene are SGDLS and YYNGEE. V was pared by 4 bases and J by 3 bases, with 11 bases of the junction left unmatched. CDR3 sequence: CASSRRGGSETDTQYF. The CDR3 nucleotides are TGTGCCAGCAGCCGACGGGGAGGGAGTGAAACAGATACGCAGTATTTT.

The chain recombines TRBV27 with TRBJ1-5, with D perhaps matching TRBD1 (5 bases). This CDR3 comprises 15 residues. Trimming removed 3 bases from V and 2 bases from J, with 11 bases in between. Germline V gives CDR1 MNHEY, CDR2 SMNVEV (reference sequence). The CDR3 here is CASSFQGTGNQPQHF. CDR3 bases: TGTGCCAGCAGTTTTCAGGGAACAGGCAATCAGCCCCAGCATTTT.

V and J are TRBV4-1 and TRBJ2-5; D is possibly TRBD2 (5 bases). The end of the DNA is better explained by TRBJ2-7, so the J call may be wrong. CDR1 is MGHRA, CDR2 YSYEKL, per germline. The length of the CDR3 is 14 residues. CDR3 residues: CASSQDRGSYEQYF. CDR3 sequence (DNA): TGCGCCAGCAGCCAAGATCGGGGTTCCTACGAGCAGTACTTC.

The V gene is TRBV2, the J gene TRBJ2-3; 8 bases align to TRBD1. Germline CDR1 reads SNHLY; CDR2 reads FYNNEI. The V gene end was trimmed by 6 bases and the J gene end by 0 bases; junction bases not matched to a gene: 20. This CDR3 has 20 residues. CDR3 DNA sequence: TGTGCCAGCAGCCAGGGGGCGCTTACGGGTGCGGGTACTAGCACAGATACGCAGTATTTT. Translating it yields CASSQGALTGAGTSTDTQYF.

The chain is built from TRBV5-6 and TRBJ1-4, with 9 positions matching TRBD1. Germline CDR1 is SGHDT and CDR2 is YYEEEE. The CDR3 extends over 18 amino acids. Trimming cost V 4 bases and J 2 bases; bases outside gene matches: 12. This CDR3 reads CASSLQGAGRTTNEKLFF. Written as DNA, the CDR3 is TGTGCCAGCAGCCTACAGGGGGCAGGGAGAACTACTAATGAAAAACTGTTTTTT. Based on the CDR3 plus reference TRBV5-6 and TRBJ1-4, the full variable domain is DAGVTQSPTHLIKTRGQQVTLRCSPKSGHDTVSWYQQALGQGPQFIFQYYEEEERQRGNFPDRFSGHQFPNYSSELNVNALLLGDSALYLCASSLQGAGRTTNEKLFFGSGTQLSVL.

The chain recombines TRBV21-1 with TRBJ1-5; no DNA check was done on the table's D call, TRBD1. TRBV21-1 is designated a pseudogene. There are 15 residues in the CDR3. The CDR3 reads CASDRRPYSNQPQHF. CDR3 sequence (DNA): TGTGCCAGCGACAGGAGACCATATAGCAATCAGCCCCAGCATTTT.

The CDR3: CASSSLAGQETQYF. In nucleotides, the CDR3 is TGTGCCAGCAGTTCCCTAGCGGGGCAAGAGACCCAGTACTTC. The J gene is TRBJ2-5, the V gene TRBV6-6; 9 bases match TRBD2. With 4 bases clipped from V and 2 bases from J, the junction kept 2 bases outside the gene matches. The germline CDR1 and CDR2 sequences are MNHNY and SVGAGI (reference sequence). The CDR3 covers 14 residues.

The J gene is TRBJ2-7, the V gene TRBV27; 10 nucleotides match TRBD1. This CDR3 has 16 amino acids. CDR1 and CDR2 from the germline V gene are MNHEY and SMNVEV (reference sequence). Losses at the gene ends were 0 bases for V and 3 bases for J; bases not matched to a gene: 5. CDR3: CASSLSRGQGGYEQYF. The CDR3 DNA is TGTGCCAGCAGTTTATCCCGAGGACAGGGGGGCTACGAGCAGTACTTC.

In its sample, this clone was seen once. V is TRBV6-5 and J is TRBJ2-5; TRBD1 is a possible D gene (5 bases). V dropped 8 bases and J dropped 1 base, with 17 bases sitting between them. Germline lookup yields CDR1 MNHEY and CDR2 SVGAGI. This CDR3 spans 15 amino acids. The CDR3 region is CASWTPYKFQETQYF. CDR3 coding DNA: TGTGCCAGCTGGACACCGTACAAATTCCAAGAGACCCAGTACTTC.

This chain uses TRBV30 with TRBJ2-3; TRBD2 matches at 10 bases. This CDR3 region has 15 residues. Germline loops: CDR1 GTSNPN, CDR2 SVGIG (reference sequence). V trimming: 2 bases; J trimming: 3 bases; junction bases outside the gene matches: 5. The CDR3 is CAWSPSGRRTDTQYF. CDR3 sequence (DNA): TGTGCCTGGAGTCCTAGCGGGAGAAGGACAGATACGCAGTATTTT. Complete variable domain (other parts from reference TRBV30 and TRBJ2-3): SQTIHQWPATLVQPVGSPLSLECTVEGTSNPNLYWYRQAAGRGLQLLFYSVGIGQISSEVPQNLSASRPQDRQFILSSKKLLLSDSGFYLCAWSPSGRRTDTQYFGPGTRLTVL.

CDR3: CASSFGGRCCTDTQYF. CDR3 DNA: TGTGCCAGCAGTTTTGGCGGGAGATGCTGCACAGATACGCAGTATTTT. The chain uses TRBV27 and TRBJ2-3; TRBD2 agrees at 7 bases. Germline values: CDR1 MNHEY, CDR2 SMNVEV (reference sequence). V gave up 3 bases and J gave up 1 base; unmatched junction bases: 7. The CDR3 spans 16 residues.

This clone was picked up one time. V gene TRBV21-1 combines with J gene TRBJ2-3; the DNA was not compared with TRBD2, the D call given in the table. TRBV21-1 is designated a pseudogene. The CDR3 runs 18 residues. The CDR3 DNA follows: TGTGCCAGCAGCAAAAGGGGTCAAGGACTAGCGGGCACAGATACGCAGTATTTT. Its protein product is CASSKRGQGLAGTDTQYF.

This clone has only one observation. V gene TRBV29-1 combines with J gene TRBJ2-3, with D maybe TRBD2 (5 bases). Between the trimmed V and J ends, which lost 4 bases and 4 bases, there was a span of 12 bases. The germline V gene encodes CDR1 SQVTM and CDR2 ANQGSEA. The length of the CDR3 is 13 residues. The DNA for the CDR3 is TGCAGCGTTGGTGGGAGTGAGGCAGATACGCAGTATTTT. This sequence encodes CSVGGSEADTQYF.

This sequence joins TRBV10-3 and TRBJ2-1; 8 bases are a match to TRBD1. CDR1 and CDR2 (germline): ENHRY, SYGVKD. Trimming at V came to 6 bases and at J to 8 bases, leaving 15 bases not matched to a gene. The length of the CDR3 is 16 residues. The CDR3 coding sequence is TGTGCCATCAGCGGTAGACTACAGGGGGGATCGGATGAGCAGTTCTTC. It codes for CAISGRLQGGSDEQFF.

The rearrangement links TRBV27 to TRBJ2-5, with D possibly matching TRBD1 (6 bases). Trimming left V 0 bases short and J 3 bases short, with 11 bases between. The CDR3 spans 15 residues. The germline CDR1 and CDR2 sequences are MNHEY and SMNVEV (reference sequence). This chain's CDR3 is CASSLSGAPKETQYF. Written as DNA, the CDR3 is TGTGCCAGCAGTTTATCGGGGGCCCCTAAAGAGACCCAGTACTTC.

The CDR3 spells CASSVGQCPNYGYTF. The CDR3 nucleotides read TGTGCCAGCAGCGTAGGACAGTGCCCTAACTATGGCTACACCTTC. The chain employs TRBV7-2 and TRBJ1-2, with D possibly TRBD1 on 6 matching bases. Germline CDR1 reads SGHTA; CDR2 reads FQGNSA. V dropped 5 bases and J dropped 0 bases, with 13 bases sitting between them. CDR3 length equals 15 residues. The full variable domain, completed using reference TRBV7-2 and TRBJ1-2, is GAGVSQSPSNKVTEKGKDVELRCDPISGHTALYWYRQSLGQGLEFLIYFQGNSAPDKSGLPSDRFSAERTGGSVSTLTIQRTQQEDSAVYLCASSVGQCPNYGYTFGSGTRLTVV.

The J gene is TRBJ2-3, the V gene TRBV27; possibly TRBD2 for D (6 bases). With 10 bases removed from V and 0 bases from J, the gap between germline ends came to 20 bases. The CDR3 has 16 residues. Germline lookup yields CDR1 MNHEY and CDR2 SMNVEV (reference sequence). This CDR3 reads CATRRPEGSSTDTQYF. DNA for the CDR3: TGTGCCACCCGACGCCCGGAGGGTTCTAGCACAGATACGCAGTATTTT.

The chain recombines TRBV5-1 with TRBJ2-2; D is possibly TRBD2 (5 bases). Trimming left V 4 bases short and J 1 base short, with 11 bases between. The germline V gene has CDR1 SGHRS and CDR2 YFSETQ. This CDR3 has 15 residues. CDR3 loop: CASSPGKGNTGELFF. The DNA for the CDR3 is TGCGCCAGCAGCCCGGGGAAAGGGAACACCGGGGAGCTGTTTTTT.

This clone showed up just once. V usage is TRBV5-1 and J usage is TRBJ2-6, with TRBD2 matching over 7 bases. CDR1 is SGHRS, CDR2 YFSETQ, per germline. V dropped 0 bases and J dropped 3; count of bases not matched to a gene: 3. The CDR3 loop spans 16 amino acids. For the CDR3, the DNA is TGCGCCAGCAGCTTGGGGGGGGGAAGTGGGGCCAACGTCCTGACTTTC. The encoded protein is CASSLGGGSGANVLTF.

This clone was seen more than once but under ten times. The CDR3 bases are TGTGCCAGTAGTCCATACCTCTCGGGGGGCCGGAATGAAAAACTGTTTTTT. It is translated as CASSPYLSGGRNEKLFF. The chain has TRBV19 and TRBJ1-4; possibly TRBD1 for D (6 bases). In germline, CDR1 is LNHDA, CDR2 SQIVND (reference sequence). The CDR3 has 17 residues. The ends were cut back, 5 bases at V and 5 bases at J, with 21 bases in the middle.